A selection of T cell receptor beta chains follows, all from one sample in a study of human T cells and chemical hapten exposure. TCRdb fed the RACE reads into MiXCR, producing one record per CDR3 protein. The sample has 40,000 or so distinct CDR3 sequences; about an eighth are singletons. Sequenced material: whole blood, taken in connection with sensitization to the hapten diphenylcyclopropenone (DPC). These receptors originate from a woman in her forties with alopecia areata. Some clones in this sample may be carry-over from other donors' samples. Each CDR3 is given with its conserved first and last residue. D genes are given only for firm matches. Size tells how often a clone was seen (once, few, many) or the class of an expanded clone, and some rows leave it out.

d_gene: TRBD1
j_gene: TRBJ1-1
abundance: few
v_gene: TRBV20-1
CDR3aa: CSARPGQGHAEAFF
CDR3nt: TGCAGTGCTAGACCGGGACAGGGGCACGCTGAAGCTTTCTTT

d_gene: TRBD1
j_gene: TRBJ2-7
abundance: -
v_gene: TRBV29-1
CDR3aa: CSVVTGVPYEQYF
CDR3nt: TGCAGCGTTGTTACAGGGGTGCCCTACGAGCAGTACTTC

d_gene: -
j_gene: TRBJ2-5
abundance: few
v_gene: TRBV10-2
CDR3aa: CASRGRVKQETQYF
CDR3nt: TGCGCCAGCAGAGGCCGGGTCAAGCAAGAGACCCAGTACTTC

d_gene: -
j_gene: TRBJ1-1
abundance: many
v_gene: TRBV11-2
CDR3aa: CASSLSMNTEAFF
CDR3nt: TGTGCCAGCAGCTTATCAATGAACACTGAAGCTTTCTTT

d_gene: TRBD1
j_gene: TRBJ2-5
abundance: -
v_gene: TRBV5-1
CDR3aa: CASSPTRQGETQYF
CDR3nt: TGCGCCAGCAGCCCTACCCGACAGGGGGAGACCCAGTACTTC

d_gene: -
j_gene: TRBJ1-2
abundance: -
v_gene: TRBV20-1
CDR3aa: CSASRHSRSYTF
CDR3nt: TGCAGTGCTAGTAGACATTCAAGGAGCTACACCTTC

d_gene: -
j_gene: TRBJ2-5
abundance: many
v_gene: TRBV4-1
CDR3aa: CASSHGWQGRAQYF
CDR3nt: TGCGCCAGCAGCCATGGGTGGCAGGGGAGGGCCCAGTACTTC

d_gene: -
j_gene: TRBJ2-4
abundance: many
v_gene: TRBV11-2
CDR3aa: CASSYRAENIQYF
CDR3nt: TGTGCCAGCAGCTACAGGGCCGAAAACATTCAGTACTTC

d_gene: -
j_gene: TRBJ2-1
abundance: -
v_gene: TRBV5-1
CDR3aa: CASSGMTRRNEQFF
CDR3nt: TGCGCCAGCAGTGGTATGACTAGGCGGAATGAGCAGTTCTTC

d_gene: -
j_gene: TRBJ2-7
abundance: -
v_gene: TRBV6-5
CDR3aa: CASSYSGGGEQYF
CDR3nt: TGTGCCAGCAGTTACTCGGGGGGCGGAGAGCAGTACTTC

d_gene: -
j_gene: TRBJ1-2
abundance: few
v_gene: TRBV20-1
CDR3aa: CSARVDNYGYTF
CDR3nt: TGCAGTGCTAGAGTAGATAACTATGGCTACACCTTC

d_gene: -
j_gene: TRBJ2-1
abundance: many
v_gene: TRBV3-1
CDR3aa: CASSRLWEHNEQFF
CDR3nt: TGTGCCAGCAGTCGTCTGTGGGAACACAATGAGCAGTTCTTC

d_gene: -
j_gene: TRBJ1-1
abundance: many
v_gene: TRBV28
CDR3aa: CASMEGIGYTEAFF
CDR3nt: TGTGCCAGCATGGAGGGGATTGGGTACACTGAAGCTTTCTTT

d_gene: -
j_gene: TRBJ1-2
abundance: many
v_gene: TRBV19
CDR3aa: CASSSQGFYGYTF
CDR3nt: TGTGCCAGTAGTTCCCAGGGGTTCTATGGCTACACCTTC

d_gene: TRBD2
j_gene: TRBJ2-3
abundance: many
v_gene: TRBV3-1
CDR3aa: CASSPGLASDTQYF
CDR3nt: TGTGCCAGCAGCCCCGGACTAGCGTCAGATACGCAGTATTTT

d_gene: TRBD1
j_gene: TRBJ1-2
abundance: -
v_gene: TRBV28
CDR3aa: CASSSIQGTYGYTF
CDR3nt: TGTGCCAGCAGTTCGATACAGGGGACCTATGGCTACACCTTC

d_gene: TRBD2
j_gene: TRBJ2-1
abundance: few
v_gene: TRBV15
CDR3aa: CATSRDSGGYNEQFF
CDR3nt: TGTGCCACCAGCAGAGATAGCGGGGGATACAATGAGCAGTTCTTC

d_gene: -
j_gene: TRBJ1-4
abundance: many
v_gene: TRBV27
CDR3aa: CASRPGVANEKLFF
CDR3nt: TGTGCCAGCAGGCCGGGGGTGGCTAATGAAAAACTGTTTTTT

d_gene: -
j_gene: TRBJ1-1
abundance: few
v_gene: TRBV4-1
CDR3aa: CASSPRLNTEAFF
CDR3nt: TGCGCCAGCAGCCCCCGCCTGAACACTGAAGCTTTCTTT

d_gene: TRBD2
j_gene: TRBJ2-3
abundance: many
v_gene: TRBV20-1
CDR3aa: CSAPRVGGRIGDTQYF
CDR3nt: TGCAGTGCCCCCAGGGTTGGCGGGAGGATTGGAGATACGCAGTATTTT

d_gene: -
j_gene: TRBJ2-7
abundance: -
v_gene: TRBV18
CDR3aa: CASSPPGLTYEQYF
CDR3nt: TGTGCCAGCTCACCACCGGGACTGACCTACGAGCAGTACTTC

d_gene: TRBD1
j_gene: TRBJ1-5
abundance: few
v_gene: TRBV6-2/TRBV6-3
CDR3aa: CASSYSMAGGVQPQHF
CDR3nt: TGTGCCAGCAGTTACTCGATGGCAGGGGGGGTTCAGCCCCAGCATTTT